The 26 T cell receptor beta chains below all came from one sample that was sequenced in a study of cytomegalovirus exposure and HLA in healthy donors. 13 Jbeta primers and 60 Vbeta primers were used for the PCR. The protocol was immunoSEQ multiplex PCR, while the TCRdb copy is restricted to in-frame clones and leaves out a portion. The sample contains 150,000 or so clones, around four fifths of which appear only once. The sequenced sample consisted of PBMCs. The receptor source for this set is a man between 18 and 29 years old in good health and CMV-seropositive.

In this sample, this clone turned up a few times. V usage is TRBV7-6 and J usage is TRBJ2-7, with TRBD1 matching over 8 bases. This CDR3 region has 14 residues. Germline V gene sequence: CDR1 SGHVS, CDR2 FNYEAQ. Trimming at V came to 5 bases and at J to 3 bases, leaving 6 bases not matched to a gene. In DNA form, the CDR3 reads TGTGCCAGCAGCGCGGAGGACAGGGACTACGAGCAGTACTTC. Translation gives CASSAEDRDYEQYF.

The CDR3 bases are TGTGCCGCCCGGGGGGGGGAGGACTACGAGCAGTACTTC. It codes for CAARGGEDYEQYF. The J gene is TRBJ2-7, the V gene TRBV10-3; 8 nucleotides agree with TRBD2. The J segment lost 3 bases and the V segment lost 11 bases, leaving 9 bases of the junction unmatched. CDR3 length: 13 amino acids. CDR1 and CDR2 (germline): ENHRY, SYGVKD.

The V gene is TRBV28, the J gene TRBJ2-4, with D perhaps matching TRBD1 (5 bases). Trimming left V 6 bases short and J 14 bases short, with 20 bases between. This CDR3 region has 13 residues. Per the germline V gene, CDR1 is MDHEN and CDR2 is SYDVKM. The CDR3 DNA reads TGTGCCAGCAGCCGACAGAAGCCCAAAGGGGAGTACTTC. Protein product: CASSRQKPKGEYF.

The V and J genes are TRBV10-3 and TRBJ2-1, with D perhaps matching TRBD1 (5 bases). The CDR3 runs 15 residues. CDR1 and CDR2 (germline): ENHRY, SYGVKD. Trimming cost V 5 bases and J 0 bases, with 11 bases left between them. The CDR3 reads CAISRQSSSYNEQFF. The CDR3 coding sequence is TGTGCCATCAGTCGACAGTCGAGCTCCTACAATGAGCAGTTCTTC.

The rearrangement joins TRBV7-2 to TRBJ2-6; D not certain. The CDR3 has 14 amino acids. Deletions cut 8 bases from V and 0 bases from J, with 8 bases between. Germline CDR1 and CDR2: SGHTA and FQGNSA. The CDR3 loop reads CASLLLSGANVLTF. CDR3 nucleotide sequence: TGTGCCAGCCTCCTCCTCTCTGGGGCCAACGTCCTGACTTTC.

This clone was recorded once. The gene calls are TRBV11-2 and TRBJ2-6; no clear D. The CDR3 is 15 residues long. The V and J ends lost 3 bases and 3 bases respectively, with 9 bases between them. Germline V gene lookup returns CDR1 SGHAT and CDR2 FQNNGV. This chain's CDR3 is CASSFGGRGANVLTF. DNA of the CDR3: TGTGCCAGCAGCTTCGGTGGGCGTGGGGCCAACGTCCTGACTTTC.

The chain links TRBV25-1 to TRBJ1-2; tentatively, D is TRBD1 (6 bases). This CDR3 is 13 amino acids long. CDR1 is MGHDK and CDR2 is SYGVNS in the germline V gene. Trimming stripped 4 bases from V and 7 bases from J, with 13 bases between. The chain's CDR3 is CASSVFGTTGYTF. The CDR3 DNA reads TGTGCCAGCAGTGTTTTTGGGACAACTGGCTACACCTTC.

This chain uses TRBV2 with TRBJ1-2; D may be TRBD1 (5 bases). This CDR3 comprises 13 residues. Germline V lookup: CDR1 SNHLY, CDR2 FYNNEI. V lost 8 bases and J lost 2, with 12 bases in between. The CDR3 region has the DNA TGTGCCAGCCAGGGCCTTGGGAACTATGGCTACACCTTC. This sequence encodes CASQGLGNYGYTF.

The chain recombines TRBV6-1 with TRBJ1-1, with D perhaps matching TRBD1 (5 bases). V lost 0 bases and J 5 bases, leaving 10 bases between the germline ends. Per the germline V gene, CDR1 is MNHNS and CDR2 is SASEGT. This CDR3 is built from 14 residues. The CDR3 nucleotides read TGTGCCAGCAGTGAAGCAGCAGGGAGGACTGAAGCTTTCTTT. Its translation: CASSEAAGRTEAFF.

CDR3 sequence (DNA): TGTGCCAGCACCATGGACAGCAACACCGGGGAGCTGTTTTTT. It is translated as CASTMDSNTGELFF. V gene TRBV7-9 combines with J gene TRBJ2-2, with D perhaps matching TRBD1 (6 bases). Germline lookup yields CDR1 SEHNR and CDR2 FQNEAQ (reference sequence). This CDR3 is built from 14 residues. V was shortened by 7 bases and J by 2 bases, with 11 bases between the two germline ends.

CDR3 DNA: TGTGCCAGCAGTTGGACAGCCCATAGCAATCAGCCCCAGCATTTT. Translated: CASSWTAHSNQPQHF. The chain recombines TRBV27 with TRBJ1-5; maybe TRBD1 (6 bases). The CDR3 is made up of 15 amino acids. In germline, CDR1 is MNHEY, CDR2 SMNVEV (reference sequence). V lost 4 bases and J lost 0, with 10 bases in between.

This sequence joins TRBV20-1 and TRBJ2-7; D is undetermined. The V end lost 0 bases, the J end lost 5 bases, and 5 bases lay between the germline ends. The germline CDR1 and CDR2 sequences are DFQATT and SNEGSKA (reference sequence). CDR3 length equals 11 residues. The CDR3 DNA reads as TGCAGTGCTAGAGATGGGCACGAGCAGTACTTC. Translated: CSARDGHEQYF.

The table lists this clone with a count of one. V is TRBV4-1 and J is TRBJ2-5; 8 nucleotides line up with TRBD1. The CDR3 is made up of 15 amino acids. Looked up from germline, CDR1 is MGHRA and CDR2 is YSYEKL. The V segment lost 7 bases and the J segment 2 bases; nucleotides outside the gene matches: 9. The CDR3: CASTLTGAPQETQYF. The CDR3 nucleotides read TGCGCCAGCACCCTGACAGGGGCCCCTCAAGAGACCCAGTACTTC.

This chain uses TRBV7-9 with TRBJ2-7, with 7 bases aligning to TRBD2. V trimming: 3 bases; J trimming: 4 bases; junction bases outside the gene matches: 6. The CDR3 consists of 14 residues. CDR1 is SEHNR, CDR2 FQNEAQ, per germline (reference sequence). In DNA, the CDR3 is TGTGCCAGCAGCTTGGGGAGGGTGGGATACGAGCAGTACTTC. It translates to CASSLGRVGYEQYF.

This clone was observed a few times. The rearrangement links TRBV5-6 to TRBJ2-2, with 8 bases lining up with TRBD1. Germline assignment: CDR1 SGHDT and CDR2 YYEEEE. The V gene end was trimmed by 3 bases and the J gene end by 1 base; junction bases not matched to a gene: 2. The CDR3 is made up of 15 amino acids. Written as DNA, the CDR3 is TGTGCCAGCAGCTGGGGGACAGGGAACACCGGGGAGCTGTTTTTT. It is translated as CASSWGTGNTGELFF.

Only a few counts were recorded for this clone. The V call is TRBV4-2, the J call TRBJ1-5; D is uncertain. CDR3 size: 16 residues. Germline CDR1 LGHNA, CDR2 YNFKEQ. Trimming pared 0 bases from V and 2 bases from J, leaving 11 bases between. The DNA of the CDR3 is TGTGCCAGCAGCCAAGAGGGGAGTCGGGGCAATCAGCCCCAGCATTTT. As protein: CASSQEGSRGNQPQHF.

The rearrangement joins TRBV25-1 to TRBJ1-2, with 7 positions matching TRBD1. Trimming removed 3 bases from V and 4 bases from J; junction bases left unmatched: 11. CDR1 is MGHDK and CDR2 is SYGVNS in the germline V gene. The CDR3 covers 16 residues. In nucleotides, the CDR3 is TGTGCCAGCAGTGAGGGACCGGGACAGAAGCCCTATGGCTACACCTTC. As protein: CASSEGPGQKPYGYTF.

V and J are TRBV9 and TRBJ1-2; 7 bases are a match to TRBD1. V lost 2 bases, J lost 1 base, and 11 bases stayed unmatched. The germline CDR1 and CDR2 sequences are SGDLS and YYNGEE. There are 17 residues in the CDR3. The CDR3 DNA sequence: TGTGCCAGCAGCGTTCGAAATCTTACAGGGGTTAACTATGGCTACACCTTC. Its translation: CASSVRNLTGVNYGYTF.

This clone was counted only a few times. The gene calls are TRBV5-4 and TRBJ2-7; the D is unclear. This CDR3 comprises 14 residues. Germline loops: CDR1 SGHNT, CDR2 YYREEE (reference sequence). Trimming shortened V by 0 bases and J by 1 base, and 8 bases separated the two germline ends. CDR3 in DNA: TGTGCCAGCAGCTTGGGGTCTGAGTCCTACGAGCAGTACTTC. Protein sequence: CASSLGSESYEQYF. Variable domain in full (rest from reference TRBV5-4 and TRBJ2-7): ETGVTQSPTHLIKTRGQQVTLRCSSQSGHNTVSWYQQALGQGPQFIFQYYREEENGRGNFPPRFSGLQFPNYSSELNVNALELDDSALYLCASSLGSESYEQYFGPGTRLTVT.

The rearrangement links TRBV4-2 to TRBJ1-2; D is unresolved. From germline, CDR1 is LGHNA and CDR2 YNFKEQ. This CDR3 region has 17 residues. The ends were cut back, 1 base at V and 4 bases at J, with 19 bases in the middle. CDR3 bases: TGTGCCAGCAGCCAAGTTATCGGGAGTAGGAGTGGCTATGGCTACACCTTC. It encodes CASSQVIGSRSGYGYTF.

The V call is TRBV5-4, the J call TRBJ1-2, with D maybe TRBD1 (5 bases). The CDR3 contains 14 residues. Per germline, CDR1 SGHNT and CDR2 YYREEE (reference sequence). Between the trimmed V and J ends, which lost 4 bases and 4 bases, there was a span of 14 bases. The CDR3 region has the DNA TGTGCCAGCAGCGGGGACTCCTCCCTCTATGGCTACACCTTC. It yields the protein CASSGDSSLYGYTF.

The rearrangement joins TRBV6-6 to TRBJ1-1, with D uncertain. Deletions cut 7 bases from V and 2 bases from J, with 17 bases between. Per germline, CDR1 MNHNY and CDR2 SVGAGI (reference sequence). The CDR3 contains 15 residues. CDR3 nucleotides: TGTGCCAGCACTATGCGGCCCCGAGGAAACACTGAAGCTTTCTTT. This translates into CASTMRPRGNTEAFF.

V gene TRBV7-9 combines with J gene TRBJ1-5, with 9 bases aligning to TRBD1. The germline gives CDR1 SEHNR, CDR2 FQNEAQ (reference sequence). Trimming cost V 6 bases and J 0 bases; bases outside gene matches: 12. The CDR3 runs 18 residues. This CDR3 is CASRRPGQGGSSNQPQHF. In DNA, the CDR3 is TGTGCCAGCAGGAGGCCGGGACAGGGAGGTAGTAGCAATCAGCCCCAGCATTTT.

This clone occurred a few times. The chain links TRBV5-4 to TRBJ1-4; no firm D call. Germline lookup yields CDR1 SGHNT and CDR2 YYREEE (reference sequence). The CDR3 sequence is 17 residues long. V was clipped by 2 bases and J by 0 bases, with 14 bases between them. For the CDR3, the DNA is TGTGCCAGCAGCTTAACGGCGGCGAGTGCAACTAATGAAAAACTGTTTTTT. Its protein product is CASSLTAASATNEKLFF.

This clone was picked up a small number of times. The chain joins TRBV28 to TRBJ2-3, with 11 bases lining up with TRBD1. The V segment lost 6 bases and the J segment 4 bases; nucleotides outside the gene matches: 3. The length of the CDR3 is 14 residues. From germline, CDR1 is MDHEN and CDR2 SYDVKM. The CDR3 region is CASSLGQGADTQYF. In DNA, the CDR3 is TGTGCCAGCAGCCTGGGACAGGGGGCAGATACGCAGTATTTT.

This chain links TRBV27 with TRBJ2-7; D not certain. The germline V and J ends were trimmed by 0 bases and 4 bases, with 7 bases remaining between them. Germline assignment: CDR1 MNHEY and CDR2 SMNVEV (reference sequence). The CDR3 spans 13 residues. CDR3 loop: CASSLSPGYEQYF. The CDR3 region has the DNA TGTGCCAGCAGTTTATCCCCAGGTTACGAGCAGTACTTC.